The TCR beta chain described here comes from a study of shared clonotypes between healthy human individuals. The assay used deep level. Clones were read by immunoSEQ multiplex PCR, and TCRdb kept only the in-frame ones, dropping some. The sample holds more than 2,000,000 clones, approximately 92% seen once. The CDR3 is 13 residues long. CDR1 is SEHNR, CDR2 FQNEAQ, per germline (reference sequence). The ends lost 5 bases at V and 15 bases at J; junction bases unmatched: 11. J is TRBJ2-1 and V is TRBV7-9, with 9 bases identical to TRBD2. Sequencing was performed on naive CD4+ T cells sorted from blood. The subset here: CD45RA+ positively selected. This clonotype originated in a man aged 18 to 30 in good health. The CDR3 nucleotides read TGTGCCAGCAGCCAAATGGGAGGGACTAGCTCGTTCTTC. It encodes CASSQMGGTSSFF. The variable domain in full, with the rest retrieved from reference TRBV7-9 and TRBJ2-1, is DTGVSQNPRHKITKRGQNVTFRCDPISEHNRLYWYRQTLGQGPEFLTYFQNEAQLEKSRLLSDRFSAERPKGSFSTLEIQRTEQGDSAMYLCASSQMGGTSSFFGPGTRLTVL.